A selection of T cell receptor beta chains follows, all from one sample in a study of cytomegalovirus exposure and HLA in healthy donors. Here immunoSEQ multiplex PCR was the method, and the copy in TCRdb shows in-frame clones only, minus some. The sample contains fewer than 200,000 clones, around 81% of which appear only once. Sequences were obtained from PBMCs. Every receptor here comes from a woman in her twenties or thirties in good health and CMV-seronegative. The CDR3 runs from the conserved cysteine through the conserved F or W. The D gene is left open where the match is weak. Clone size, where shown, is once, few, many, or a class for clones that have expanded.

V	D	J	size	DNA	CDR3
TRBV10-3	NA	TRBJ2-5	NA	TGTGCCATCAGTGTAACGGGGGAAGAGACCCAGTACTTC	CAISVTGEETQYF
TRBV4-1	TRBD1	TRBJ1-2	NA	TGCGCCAGCAGCCAAGTCCCACAGGGGGGCTACAATGGCTACACCTTC	CASSQVPQGGYNGYTF
TRBV29-1	TRBD2	TRBJ2-1	NA	TGCAGCGTGTTCGGGGGGGGCAATGAGCAGTTCTTC	CSVFGGGNEQFF
TRBV28	TRBD1	TRBJ1-1	once	TGTGCCAGCAGTTTAAGTACAGGGGGCTACACTGAAGCTTTCTTT	CASSLSTGGYTEAFF
TRBV2	NA	TRBJ1-5	NA	TGTGCCAGCAGTGCGTGGGTGACAGATAGCAATCAGCCCCAGCATTTT	CASSAWVTDSNQPQHF
TRBV2	TRBD1	TRBJ1-1	NA	TGTGCCAGCAGTGCCACGACAGGGATCACTGAAGCTTTCTTT	CASSATTGITEAFF
TRBV7-9	NA	TRBJ1-5	once	TGTTCCAGCAGCTTATCGGAGGGTTATAGCAATCAGCCCCAGCATTTT	CSSSLSEGYSNQPQHF
TRBV11-2	NA	TRBJ1-2	NA	TGTGCCAGCAGCTTAGGTGGGGCTGGCTATGGCTACACCTTC	CASSLGGAGYGYTF
TRBV7-6	TRBD1	TRBJ2-7	NA	TGTGCCAGCAGCCCCAACGGACAGGGGACCTACGAGCAGTACTTC	CASSPNGQGTYEQYF
TRBV19	TRBD1	TRBJ1-5	once	TGTGCCAGTAGTATAGGTCGGACAGGGGGGGCCTGGGGTCAGCCCCAGCATTTT	CASSIGRTGGAWGQPQHF
TRBV7-2	NA	TRBJ1-4	NA	TGTGCCAGCAGCTTTGCCGGAAAACTGTTTTTT	CASSFAGKLFF
TRBV7-9	TRBD1	TRBJ2-7	NA	TGTGCCAGCAGCGATCGACAGGGGGCCGACGAGCAGTACTTC	CASSDRQGADEQYF
TRBV7-3	NA	TRBJ2-2	few	TGTGCCAGCAGCTTCTCGAGCACCGGGGAGCTGTTTTTT	CASSFSSTGELFF
TRBV6-5	NA	TRBJ2-3	NA	TGTGCCAGCAGTTCTCCCGGGGCACTGGAAGGGGGTACGCAGTATTTT	CASSSPGALEGGTQYF
TRBV5-1	NA	TRBJ2-7	NA	TGCGCCAGCAGTAGTTTCTCCTACGAGCAGTACTTC	CASSSFSYEQYF
TRBV28	NA	TRBJ1-3	NA	TGTGCCAGCACCCCCGCGTCCGGGAGAGCGTCTGGAAACACCATATATTTT	CASTPASGRASGNTIYF
TRBV28	NA	TRBJ1-2	NA	TGTGCCAGCAGTTTTGGCAGGGGACGGTATGGCTACACCTTC	CASSFGRGRYGYTF
TRBV5-1	NA	TRBJ2-3	NA	TGCGCCAGCAGAAGGGAGGACGGAGATACGCAGTATTTT	CASRREDGDTQYF
TRBV28	TRBD2	TRBJ2-5	NA	TGTGCCAGCAGAGGTTTAGCGGGGGGCCCCCTGGCCCAGTACTTC	CASRGLAGGPLAQYF
TRBV10-1	NA	TRBJ1-1	NA	TGCGCCAGCAGTGAGTCGACAGTCGGCACTGAAGCTTTCTTT	CASSESTVGTEAFF
TRBV9	NA	TRBJ1-2	NA	TGTGCCAGCAGCGTAGTAACCGGGGGTCCTGGCTACACCTTC	CASSVVTGGPGYTF
TRBV19	NA	TRBJ1-1	NA	TGTGCCAGTAGTATCCGGGGGGAGGTGAACACTGAAGCTTTCTTT	CASSIRGEVNTEAFF
TRBV5-1	TRBD1	TRBJ2-3	NA	TGCGCCAGCCTAAGGGGGACAGGGACAGTCGATACGCAGTATTTT	CASLRGTGTVDTQYF
TRBV7-3	NA	TRBJ2-3	NA	TGTGCCAGCAGCTTAACGGCCACAGATACGCAGTATTTT	CASSLTATDTQYF
TRBV7-8	NA	TRBJ2-1	NA	TGTGCCAGCAGCTTAATTGGGGCTAGCGCCTACAATGAGCAGTTCTTC	CASSLIGASAYNEQFF
TRBV7-6	NA	TRBJ2-3	NA	TGTGCCAGCAGCCCCCAGGGGGAGGAAGATACGCAGTATTTT	CASSPQGEEDTQYF
TRBV7-8	TRBD2	TRBJ2-2	few	TGTGCCAGCAGGGGGAGGGGAAGAACCGGGGAGCTGTTTTTT	CASRGRGRTGELFF
TRBV6-6	TRBD1	TRBJ1-2	NA	TGTGCCAGCAGTTACTCGACAGGGGGCTATGGCTACACCTTC	CASSYSTGGYGYTF
TRBV2	TRBD1	TRBJ2-6	NA	TGTGCCAGTTACGAGACAGGGGGGGGTCTCTCTGGGGCCAACGTCCTGACTTTC	CASYETGGGLSGANVLTF
TRBV12-5	TRBD1	TRBJ2-2	NA	TGTGCTAGCTCGACAGGGAGAACCGGGGAGCTGTTTTTT	CASSTGRTGELFF
TRBV7-9	NA	TRBJ1-2	NA	TGTTCCAGCAGCTTACCAGGGTATGGCTACACCTTC	CSSSLPGYGYTF
TRBV18	NA	TRBJ2-2	NA	TGTGCCAGCTCAATTCAGGAGGCTGCGAACACCGGGGAGCTGTTTTTT	CASSIQEAANTGELFF
TRBV11-2	TRBD1	TRBJ1-3	few	TGTGCCAGCAGCTTAGCACGACAGGGGATAGTCTCTGGAAACACCATATATTTT	CASSLARQGIVSGNTIYF
TRBV9	NA	TRBJ2-2	NA	TGTGCCAGCAGCGCCGAGTGGTCCCCGAACACCGGGGAGCTGTTTTTT	CASSAEWSPNTGELFF
TRBV4-1	TRBD2	TRBJ2-7	NA	TGCGCCAGCAGCCAAGATTGGAGCGGGGCCACCTACGAGCAGTACTTC	CASSQDWSGATYEQYF
TRBV5-1	NA	TRBJ1-2	NA	TGCGCCAGCAGCTTATCCGCGGAGGGTGGCTACACCTTC	CASSLSAEGGYTF
TRBV6-5	TRBD2	TRBJ2-7	once	TGTGCCAGCAGTTATCGGGAGGAAGGCTACGAGCAGTACTTC	CASSYREEGYEQYF
TRBV5-6	NA	TRBJ2-6	few	TGTGCCAGCAGCCTGCAGGGGTCTGGGGCCAACGTCCTGACTTTC	CASSLQGSGANVLTF
TRBV4-2	NA	TRBJ1-6	NA	TGTGCCAGCAGCCAACGGGTATATAATTCACCCCTCCACTTT	CASSQRVYNSPLHF
TRBV29-1	TRBD2	TRBJ2-5	NA	TGCAGCGTAAGGACTAGCGCACTGTTAATGTACCAAGAGACCCAGTACTTC	CSVRTSALLMYQETQYF
TRBV5-1	TRBD1	TRBJ2-2	NA	TGCGCCAGCAGCAAAGACAGGGGTAATGGGATCGGGGAGCTGTTTTTT	CASSKDRGNGIGELFF
TRBV7-8	NA	TRBJ1-2	NA	TGTGCCAGCAGCTCGCGGGACTCCGGGAGGGCTAACTATGGCTACACCTTC	CASSSRDSGRANYGYTF
TRBV27	NA	TRBJ1-5	NA	TGTGCCAGCAGTTTGTCAGGGTTCAGCAATCAGCCCCAGCATTTT	CASSLSGFSNQPQHF
TRBV2	NA	TRBJ2-5	once	TGTGCCAGCAGTGTTCATGGGGGGCAAGAGACCCAGTACTTC	CASSVHGGQETQYF
TRBV2	NA	TRBJ1-1	NA	TGTGCCAGCATTCAGGGCAGTTGGAACACTGAAGCTTTCTTT	CASIQGSWNTEAFF
TRBV19	TRBD1	TRBJ1-5	NA	TGTGCCAGTAGTCCGGGGACAGGTAGCAATCAGCCCCAGCATTTT	CASSPGTGSNQPQHF
TRBV6-4	NA	TRBJ2-1	NA	TGTGCCAGCAGCCCCCATGGGAGCCACTCTATAGGGGGCTACAATGAGCAGTTCTTC	CASSPHGSHSIGGYNEQFF
TRBV5-4	NA	TRBJ2-5	NA	TGTGCCAGCAGCTTAGAGAACGAAGAGACCCAGTACTTC	CASSLENEETQYF
TRBV6-5	NA	TRBJ1-2	once	TGTGCCAGCAGTTCCCCTTACTATGGCTACACCTTC	CASSSPYYGYTF
TRBV30	NA	TRBJ1-1	NA	TGTGCCTGGGACCCCCCGGGGGGGCGAGCTGAAGCTTTCTTT	CAWDPPGGRAEAFF
TRBV6-1	TRBD1	TRBJ1-5	few	TGTGCCAGCAGTGAAGGACAGGGGTTCTATCAGCCCCAGCATTTT	CASSEGQGFYQPQHF
TRBV11-2	TRBD1	TRBJ2-7	NA	TGTGCCAGCAGCTTAGAGACAGGGGCTAGCTCCTACGAGCAGTACTTC	CASSLETGASSYEQYF
TRBV6-5	NA	TRBJ1-2	NA	TGTGCCAGCAGCCAGGACAGTAACTATGGCTACACCTTC	CASSQDSNYGYTF
TRBV5-1	TRBD2	TRBJ2-2	NA	TGCGCCAGCAGCTTGGTGGTGGTAGCGGGGGACACCGGGGAGCTGTTTTTT	CASSLVVVAGDTGELFF